The T cell receptor beta chain under discussion was sequenced for a study of T cell repertoires in cytomegalovirus infection. Study results and caveats: HLA-C-restricted CMV clonotypes gave the most frequent clonotype in two of eight donors.

This clonotype came up many times. Antigen specificity is unknown. Germline V gene sequence: CDR1 SGHVS, CDR2 FNYEAQ. V was cut by 1 base and J by 4 bases, with 23 bases left in between. The CDR3 is made up of 19 amino acids. TCRdb re-derived calls from the reads in MiXCR, one entry per CDR3 protein. The sample includes 150,000 to 200,000 distinct CDR3 sequences, around 15% of them seen just once. The origin of this receptor is a human donor in good health (CMV status not recorded). Some clones in this sample may be carry-over from other donors' samples. This chain links TRBV7-6 with TRBJ2-1; D gene ambiguous. The sample was PBMCs. Here the CDR3 reads CASSLGGSEDWAFYNEQFF. CDR3 nucleotide sequence: TGTGCCAGCAGCTTAGGTGGCAGCGAAGACTGGGCTTTTTACAATGAGCAGTTCTTC.